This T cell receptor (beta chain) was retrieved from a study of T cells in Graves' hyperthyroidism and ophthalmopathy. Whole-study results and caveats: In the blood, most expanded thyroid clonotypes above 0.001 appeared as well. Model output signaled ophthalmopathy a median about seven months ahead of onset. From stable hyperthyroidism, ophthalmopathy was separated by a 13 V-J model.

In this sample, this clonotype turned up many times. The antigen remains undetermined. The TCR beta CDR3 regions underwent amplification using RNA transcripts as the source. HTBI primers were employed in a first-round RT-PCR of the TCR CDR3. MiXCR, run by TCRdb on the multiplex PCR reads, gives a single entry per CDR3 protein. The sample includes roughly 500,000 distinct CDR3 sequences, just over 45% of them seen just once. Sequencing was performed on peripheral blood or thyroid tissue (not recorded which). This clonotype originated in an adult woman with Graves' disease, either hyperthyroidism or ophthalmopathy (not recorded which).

The CDR3 nucleotides are TGCAGTGCTAGGGCAAGGACAGGGGGAATCTATGGCTACACCTTC. Amino acid sequence: CSARARTGGIYGYTF. V usage is TRBV20-1 and J usage is TRBJ1-2; 10 bases line up with TRBD1. The V gene end was trimmed by 3 bases and the J gene end by 4 bases; junction bases not matched to a gene: 8. Germline V gene sequence: CDR1 DFQATT, CDR2 SNEGSKA (reference sequence). CDR3 size: 15 residues.